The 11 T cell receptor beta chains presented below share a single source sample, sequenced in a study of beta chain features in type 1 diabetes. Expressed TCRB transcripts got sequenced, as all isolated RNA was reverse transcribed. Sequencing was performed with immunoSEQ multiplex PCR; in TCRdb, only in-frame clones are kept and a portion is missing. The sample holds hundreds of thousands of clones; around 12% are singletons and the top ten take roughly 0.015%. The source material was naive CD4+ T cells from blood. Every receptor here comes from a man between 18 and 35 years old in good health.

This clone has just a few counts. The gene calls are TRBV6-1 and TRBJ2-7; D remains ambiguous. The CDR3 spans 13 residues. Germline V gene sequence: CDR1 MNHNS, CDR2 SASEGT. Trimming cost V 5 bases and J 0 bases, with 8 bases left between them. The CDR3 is CASSPGASYEQYF. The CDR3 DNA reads TGTGCCAGCAGTCCGGGTGCCTCCTACGAGCAGTACTTC.

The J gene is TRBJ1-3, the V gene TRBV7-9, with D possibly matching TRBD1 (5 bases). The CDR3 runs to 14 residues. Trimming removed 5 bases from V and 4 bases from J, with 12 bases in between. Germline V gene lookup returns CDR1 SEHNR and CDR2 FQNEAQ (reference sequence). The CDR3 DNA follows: TGTGCCAGCAGCCGGCGACAGTTGGGAAACACCATATATTTT. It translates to CASSRRQLGNTIYF. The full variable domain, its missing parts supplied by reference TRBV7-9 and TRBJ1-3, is DTGVSQNPRHKITKRGQNVTFRCDPISEHNRLYWYRQTLGQGPEFLTYFQNEAQLEKSRLLSDRFSAERPKGSFSTLEIQRTEQGDSAMYLCASSRRQLGNTIYFGEGSWLTVV.

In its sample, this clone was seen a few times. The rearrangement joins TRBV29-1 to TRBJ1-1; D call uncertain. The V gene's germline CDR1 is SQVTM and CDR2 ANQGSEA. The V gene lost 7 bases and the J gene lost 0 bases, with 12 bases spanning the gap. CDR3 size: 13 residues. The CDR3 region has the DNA TGCAGCGCAGCGGCCCTAGTGAACACTGAAGCTTTCTTT. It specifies CSAAALVNTEAFF.

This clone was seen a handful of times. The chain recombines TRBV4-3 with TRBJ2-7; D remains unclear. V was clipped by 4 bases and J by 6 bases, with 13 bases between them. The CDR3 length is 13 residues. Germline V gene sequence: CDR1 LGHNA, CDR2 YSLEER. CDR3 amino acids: CASSLTDQAEQYF. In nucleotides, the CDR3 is TGCGCCAGCAGCCTAACAGACCAGGCCGAGCAGTACTTC.

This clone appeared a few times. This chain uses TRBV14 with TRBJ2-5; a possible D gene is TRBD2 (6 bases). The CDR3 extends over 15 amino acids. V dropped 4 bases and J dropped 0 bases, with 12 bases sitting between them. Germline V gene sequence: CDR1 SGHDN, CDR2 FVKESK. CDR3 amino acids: CASSPRDWYQETQYF. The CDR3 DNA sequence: TGTGCCAGCAGCCCGCGGGATTGGTACCAAGAGACCCAGTACTTC. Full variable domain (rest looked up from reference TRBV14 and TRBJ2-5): EAGVTQFPSHSVIEKGQTVTLRCDPISGHDNLYWYRRVMGKEIKFLLHFVKESKQDESGMPNNRFLAERTGGTYSTLKVQPAELEDSGVYFCASSPRDWYQETQYFGPGTRLLVL.

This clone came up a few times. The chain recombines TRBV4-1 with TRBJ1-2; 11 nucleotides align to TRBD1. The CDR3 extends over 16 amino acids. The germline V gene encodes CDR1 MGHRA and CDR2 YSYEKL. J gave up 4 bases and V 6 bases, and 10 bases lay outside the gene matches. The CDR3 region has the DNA TGCGCCAGCAGGGCCCCGGGACAGGGGGGGGGCTATGGCTACACCTTC. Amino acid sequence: CASRAPGQGGGYGYTF.

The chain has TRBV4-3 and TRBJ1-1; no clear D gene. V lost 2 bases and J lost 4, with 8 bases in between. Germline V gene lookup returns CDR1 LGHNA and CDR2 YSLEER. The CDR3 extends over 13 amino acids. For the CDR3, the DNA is TGCGCCAGCAGCCAACACCCCGGCACTGAAGCTTTCTTT. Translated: CASSQHPGTEAFF.

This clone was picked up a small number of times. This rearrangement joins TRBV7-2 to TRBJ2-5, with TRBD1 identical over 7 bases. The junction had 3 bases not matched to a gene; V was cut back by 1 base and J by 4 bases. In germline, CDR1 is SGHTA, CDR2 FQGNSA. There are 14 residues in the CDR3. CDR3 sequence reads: CASSLVRGPETQYF. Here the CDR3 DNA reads TGTGCCAGCAGCTTAGTTAGGGGGCCAGAGACCCAGTACTTC.

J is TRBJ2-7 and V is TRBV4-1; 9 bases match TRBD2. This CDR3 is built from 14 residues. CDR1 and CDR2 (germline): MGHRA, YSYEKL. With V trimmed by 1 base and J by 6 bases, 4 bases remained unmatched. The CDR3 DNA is TGCGCCAGCAGCCAAGTCGTTAGCGGGAGCGAGCAGTACTTC. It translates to CASSQVVSGSEQYF.

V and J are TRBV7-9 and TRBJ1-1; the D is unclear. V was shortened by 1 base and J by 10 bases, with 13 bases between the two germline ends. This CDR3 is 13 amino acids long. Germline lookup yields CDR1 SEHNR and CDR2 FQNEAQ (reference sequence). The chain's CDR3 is CASSLGYDKRAFF. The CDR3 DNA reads TGTGCCAGCAGCTTAGGGTACGACAAGAGAGCTTTCTTT.

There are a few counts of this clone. The DNA for the CDR3 is TGTGCCACCAGCCGACTAGCGGGAGGAGAGACCCAGTACTTC. Its translation is CATSRLAGGETQYF. V usage is TRBV6-6 and J usage is TRBJ2-5, with 13 bases fitting TRBD2. Germline V lookup: CDR1 MNHNY, CDR2 SVGAGI (reference sequence). Trimming removed 10 bases from V and 4 bases from J; junction bases left unmatched: 6. The length of the CDR3 is 14 residues.